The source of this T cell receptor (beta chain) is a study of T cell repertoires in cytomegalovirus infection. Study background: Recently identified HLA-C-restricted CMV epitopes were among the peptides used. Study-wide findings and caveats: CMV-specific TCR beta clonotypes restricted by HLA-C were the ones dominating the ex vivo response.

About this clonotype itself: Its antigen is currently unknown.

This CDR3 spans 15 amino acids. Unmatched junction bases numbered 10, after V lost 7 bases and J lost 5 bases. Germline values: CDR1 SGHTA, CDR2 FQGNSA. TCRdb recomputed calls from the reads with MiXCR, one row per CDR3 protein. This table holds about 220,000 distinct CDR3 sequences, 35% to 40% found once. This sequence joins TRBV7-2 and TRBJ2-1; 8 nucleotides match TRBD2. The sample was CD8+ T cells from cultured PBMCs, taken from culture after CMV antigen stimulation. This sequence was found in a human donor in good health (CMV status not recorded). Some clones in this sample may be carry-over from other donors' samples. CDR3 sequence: CASTLGLAGNNEQFF. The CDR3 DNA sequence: TGTGCCAGCACCTTGGGTCTAGCGGGTAACAATGAGCAGTTCTTC.